Listed below are T cell receptor beta chains from one sample, sequenced in a study of T-cell reconstitution after alpha-beta-depleted transplantation in children. MiXCR was run by TCRdb on the PCR reads, yielding one entry per CDR3 protein. The data contain about 110,000 distinct CDR3 sequences, approximately 6.4% of them singletons. This specimen consisted of PBMCs, mostly from graft donor cells, obtained 360 days after TCRalphabeta/CD19-depleted stem cell transplant. The receptor source for this set is a male patient under 10 years old who had a stem cell transplant for acute lymphoblastic leukemia, so the T cells may come from the graft donor. The CDR3 runs from the conserved cysteine through the conserved F or W. Fields, in order: CDR3 DNA, CDR3 protein, V gene, CDR3 length, D gene, J gene, clone size. D genes are given only for firm matches. Clone size appears in some rows only: once, few, many, or a class for an expanded clone.

DNA: TGTGCCAGCAGGGCACGGGGGACTAGCGGGATCTACAATGAGCAGTTCTTC
CDR3: CASRARGTSGIYNEQFF
V: TRBV12-3/TRBV12-4
length: 17
D: TRBD2
J: TRBJ2-1
size: many

DNA: TGTGCCAGCAGCGTCGACAGGGGGAGTGAAGCTTTCTTT
CDR3: CASSVDRGSEAFF
V: TRBV9
length: 13
D: TRBD1
J: TRBJ1-1
size: many

DNA: TGTGCCAGCAGCCTTTCTACCGGGATCTCCTACGAGCAGTACTTC
CDR3: CASSLSTGISYEQYF
V: TRBV27
length: 15
D: NA
J: TRBJ2-7
size: many

DNA: TGCGCCAGCAGCCAAGATCGTACAGAAGAGACCCAGTACTTC
CDR3: CASSQDRTEETQYF
V: TRBV4-3
length: 14
D: NA
J: TRBJ2-5
size: many

DNA: TGTGCCAGCAGCGAGAGGGGGAATCAGCCCCAGCATTTT
CDR3: CASSERGNQPQHF
V: TRBV2
length: 13
D: NA
J: TRBJ1-5
size: many

DNA: TGTGCCAGCAGACCCGGGACTAGTCACAATGAGCAGTTCTTC
CDR3: CASRPGTSHNEQFF
V: TRBV6-1
length: 14
D: TRBD2
J: TRBJ2-1
size: few

DNA: TGTGCCAGCAGTGAGAAGTTCTTC
CDR3: CASSEKFF
V: TRBV2
length: 8
D: NA
J: TRBJ2-1
size: many

DNA: TGTGCCAGCAGCTTACGGACAGTAGCCCGCATCCTCCACTTT
CDR3: CASSLRTVARILHF
V: TRBV7-2
length: 14
D: NA
J: TRBJ1-6
size: NA

DNA: TGTGCCAGCAGTTTATCGGATTTCTACGAGCAGTACTTC
CDR3: CASSLSDFYEQYF
V: TRBV28
length: 13
D: NA
J: TRBJ2-7
size: many

DNA: TGTGCCAGCAGCTTAAGGGCAGTTAATCAGCCCCAGCATTTT
CDR3: CASSLRAVNQPQHF
V: TRBV7-8
length: 14
D: NA
J: TRBJ1-5
size: many

DNA: TGTGCCAGCAGCTGGACGGAATACACTGAAGCTTTCTTT
CDR3: CASSWTEYTEAFF
V: TRBV6-2/TRBV6-3
length: 13
D: NA
J: TRBJ1-1
size: many

DNA: TGTGCCAGCAGCTTAACGGGCCCAGGGGGGACGCAGTATTTT
CDR3: CASSLTGPGGTQYF
V: TRBV7-3
length: 14
D: NA
J: TRBJ2-3
size: many

DNA: TGTGCCACCGGGGGACAGGGGGACACCATATATTTT
CDR3: CATGGQGDTIYF
V: TRBV24-1
length: 12
D: TRBD1
J: TRBJ1-3
size: few

DNA: TGTGCTAGTGGTTCTGCCCTTAAAGAGACCCAGTACTTC
CDR3: CASGSALKETQYF
V: TRBV12-5
length: 13
D: NA
J: TRBJ2-5
size: NA

DNA: TGTGCCAGTTGGATTGAGGGCTCTAAGGAGTACGAGCAGTACTTC
CDR3: CASWIEGSKEYEQYF
V: TRBV2
length: 15
D: NA
J: TRBJ2-7
size: few

DNA: TGTGCCAGCAGTCCGACTCAGGGTATGAACACTGAAGCTTTCTTT
CDR3: CASSPTQGMNTEAFF
V: TRBV28
length: 15
D: NA
J: TRBJ1-1
size: many

DNA: TGTGCCAGCAGCCAAGATTTCAGCGGAGGGGGCCAAGCTTTCTTT
CDR3: CASSQDFSGGGQAFF
V: TRBV4-2
length: 15
D: TRBD1
J: TRBJ1-1
size: many

DNA: TGTGCCAGCAGCCTGGGGGGGGGCTTTGAGCAGTTCTTC
CDR3: CASSLGGGFEQFF
V: TRBV4-2
length: 13
D: NA
J: TRBJ2-1
size: many

DNA: TGTGCCAGCAGCTCAGGACGGGCCCGCCGGCAATCTGAAGCTTTCTTT
CDR3: CASSSGRARRQSEAFF
V: TRBV7-6
length: 16
D: NA
J: TRBJ1-1
size: NA

DNA: TGTGCCAGCTCACCGGACAGACTATACGAGCAGTACTTC
CDR3: CASSPDRLYEQYF
V: TRBV18
length: 13
D: NA
J: TRBJ2-7
size: many

DNA: TGTGCCAGCAGCCGTTTAGGGACCGAGCAGTACTTC
CDR3: CASSRLGTEQYF
V: TRBV7-9
length: 12
D: NA
J: TRBJ2-7
size: many

DNA: TGTGCCACCAGTGATTCGACCGGTGAGCAGTACTTC
CDR3: CATSDSTGEQYF
V: TRBV24-1
length: 12
D: NA
J: TRBJ2-7
size: many

DNA: TGTGCCATCAGTGAGTTTGACAGATGGGTAGCCAAAAACATTCAGTACTTC
CDR3: CAISEFDRWVAKNIQYF
V: TRBV10-3
length: 17
D: NA
J: TRBJ2-4
size: many

DNA: NA
CDR3: CSAHSLRAGELFF
V: TRBV20-1
length: 13
D: NA
J: TRBJ2-2
size: NA

DNA: TGCAGTGCTAGAGATTTGGGACTCCCCAACAATGAGCAGTTCTTC
CDR3: CSARDLGLPNNEQFF
V: TRBV20-1
length: 15
D: NA
J: TRBJ2-1
size: many

DNA: TGTGCCTTCTGTTTAATCCCCAAGCGGGAGGGCTACAATGAGCAGTTCTTC
CDR3: CAFCLIPKREGYNEQFF
V: TRBV12-3/TRBV12-4
length: 17
D: TRBD2
J: TRBJ2-1
size: NA

DNA: TGTGCCAGCAGCCGCCAGGTTTACAATGAGCAGTTCTTC
CDR3: CASSRQVYNEQFF
V: TRBV6-5
length: 13
D: NA
J: TRBJ2-1
size: many

DNA: TGTGCCAGCAGTTACGTAGGGAGGAATCAGCCCCAGCATTTT
CDR3: CASSYVGRNQPQHF
V: TRBV6-2/TRBV6-3
length: 14
D: NA
J: TRBJ1-5
size: few

DNA: TGTGCCAGCAGCGTAGACCCCAGAGGCGGGGAGCAGTTCTTC
CDR3: CASSVDPRGGEQFF
V: TRBV9
length: 14
D: NA
J: TRBJ2-1
size: many

DNA: TGCAGCGTTGCTGCTCAAGAGACCCAGTACTTC
CDR3: CSVAAQETQYF
V: TRBV29-1
length: 11
D: NA
J: TRBJ2-5
size: many

DNA: TGCGCCAGCAGTGAGGACACGTTTGAAGCTTTCTTT
CDR3: CASSEDTFEAFF
V: TRBV5-1
length: 12
D: NA
J: TRBJ1-1
size: many

DNA: TGTGCCAGCACCCTGGGTAGCGGACCTCAAGAGACCCAGTACTTC
CDR3: CASTLGSGPQETQYF
V: TRBV9
length: 15
D: NA
J: TRBJ2-5
size: NA

DNA: TGTGCCAGCAGTGAGGGGTCAGGGACCGAGACCCAGTACTTC
CDR3: CASSEGSGTETQYF
V: TRBV25-1
length: 14
D: NA
J: TRBJ2-5
size: many

DNA: TGTGCCAGCAGCTTAAGCTGGTACTATGGCTACACCTTC
CDR3: CASSLSWYYGYTF
V: TRBV7-2
length: 13
D: NA
J: TRBJ1-2
size: NA

DNA: TGTGCCAGCAGCCCGGCCTCAACCTACGAGCAGTACTTC
CDR3: CASSPASTYEQYF
V: TRBV5-6
length: 13
D: NA
J: TRBJ2-7
size: few

DNA: TGCGCCAGCAGCTCCTTGCCGACAGGGACCTATAATTCACCCCTCCACTTT
CDR3: CASSSLPTGTYNSPLHF
V: TRBV5-1
length: 17
D: TRBD1
J: TRBJ1-6
size: many

DNA: TGCGCCAGCAGCTTACAGGGGGGATTAGATCAGCCCCAGCATTTT
CDR3: CASSLQGGLDQPQHF
V: TRBV4-3
length: 15
D: TRBD1
J: TRBJ1-5
size: NA

DNA: TGTGCCAGCAGTTTCCCGGGACTGGGGCTCTACGAGCAGTACTTC
CDR3: CASSFPGLGLYEQYF
V: TRBV28
length: 15
D: NA
J: TRBJ2-7
size: many

DNA: TGTGCCAGCAGTTCAGCCCTAACTAGCGGCCTCTCCTACGAGCAGTACTTC
CDR3: CASSSALTSGLSYEQYF
V: TRBV27
length: 17
D: TRBD2
J: TRBJ2-7
size: few

DNA: TGTGCCAGCAGTTGTACCGGGACCCAGGGAGGGGCCGCGATGAACACTGAAGCTTTCTTT
CDR3: CASSCTGTQGGAAMNTEAFF
V: TRBV21-1
length: 20
D: NA
J: TRBJ1-1
size: many

DNA: TGTGCCAGCAGCTTTGGGGGTAGCAATCAGCCCCAGCATTTT
CDR3: CASSFGGSNQPQHF
V: TRBV11-2
length: 14
D: NA
J: TRBJ1-5
size: few

DNA: TGTGCCAGCAGCTTTCTCCGGGACAGGGACTCTCGGGAGCAGTACTTC
CDR3: CASSFLRDRDSREQYF
V: TRBV5-6
length: 16
D: TRBD1
J: TRBJ2-7
size: many

DNA: TGTGCCAGCAATCGGGGTAGAAGAGGAAACACCATATATTTT
CDR3: CASNRGRRGNTIYF
V: TRBV7-9
length: 14
D: NA
J: TRBJ1-3
size: few

DNA: TGTGCCAGCAGCTTCGGACCGATTAATCAGCCCCAGCATTTT
CDR3: CASSFGPINQPQHF
V: TRBV7-2
length: 14
D: NA
J: TRBJ1-5
size: many

DNA: TGTGCCAGCAGCCAGCTGGACGGACGGACAGATACGCAGTATTTT
CDR3: CASSQLDGRTDTQYF
V: TRBV14
length: 15
D: NA
J: TRBJ2-3
size: many

DNA: TGTGCCAGCTCACCGCGCGGCACACACCATCCTCTCTACGAGCAGTACTTC
CDR3: CASSPRGTHHPLYEQYF
V: TRBV18
length: 17
D: NA
J: TRBJ2-7
size: NA

DNA: TGTGCCAGCAGCCTTCTAGCGATATCCCAAGAGACCCAGTACTTC
CDR3: CASSLLAISQETQYF
V: TRBV7-6
length: 15
D: NA
J: TRBJ2-5
size: NA

DNA: TGTGCCAGCAGCTTGCGTCCAGAGAACACTGAAGCTTTCTTT
CDR3: CASSLRPENTEAFF
V: TRBV13
length: 14
D: NA
J: TRBJ1-1
size: many